These 7 T cell receptor beta chains were all obtained from the same sample, sequenced in a study of blood T cell repertoires in COVID-19. Sequencing used immunoSEQ multiplex PCR; TCRdb keeps in-frame clones, though not all of them. The sample has approximately 210,000 clones; 92% are singletons. The material sequenced was peripheral blood. Receptor source: a man aged 25-45 years with acute or convalescent COVID-19.

In this sample, this clone turned up once. This rearrangement joins TRBV7-2 to TRBJ2-2, with D maybe TRBD1 (6 bases). The length of the CDR3 is 13 residues. Trimming shortened V by 5 bases and J by 8 bases, and 12 bases separated the two germline ends. CDR1 is SGHTA and CDR2 is FQGNSA in the germline V gene. CDR3 in DNA: TGTGCCAGCAGCCCCCAGGGGAAAGGGGAGCTGTTTTTT. Translated, it gives CASSPQGKGELFF.

This clone was counted between two and nine times. The chain combines TRBV28 with TRBJ1-6; unclear D gene. The ends were cut back, 5 bases at V and 7 bases at J, with 12 bases in the middle. The CDR3 length is 14 residues. Germline V CDR1 and CDR2: MDHEN, SYDVKM. The CDR3: CASSRAGGNSPLHF. The CDR3 DNA reads TGTGCCAGCAGTAGAGCAGGAGGGAATTCACCCCTCCACTTT.

The chain has TRBV7-2 and TRBJ2-3; 8 bases match TRBD2. Looked up from germline, CDR1 is SGHTA and CDR2 is FQGNSA. The CDR3 is made up of 16 amino acids. The V segment lost 4 bases and the J segment 1 base; nucleotides outside the gene matches: 7. DNA of the CDR3: TGTGCCAGCAGCTACGATAGACTAGCGCGCACAGATACGCAGTATTTT. Translating it yields CASSYDRLARTDTQYF. The whole variable domain, filled in from reference TRBV7-2 and TRBJ2-3, reads GAGVSQSPSNKVTEKGKDVELRCDPISGHTALYWYRQSLGQGLEFLIYFQGNSAPDKSGLPSDRFSAERTGGSVSTLTIQRTQQEDSAVYLCASSYDRLARTDTQYFGPGTRLTVL.

The V call is TRBV5-1, the J call TRBJ2-7; unclear D gene. This CDR3 has 13 residues. In germline, CDR1 is SGHRS, CDR2 YFSETQ. V gave up 6 bases and J gave up 0 bases, with 10 bases separating them. CDR3 region: CASMGRSSYEQYF. CDR3 sequence (DNA): TGCGCCAGCATGGGTAGGAGCTCCTACGAGCAGTACTTC.

The chain has TRBV30 and TRBJ1-1; the match to TRBD1 covers 10 bases. Germline CDR1 reads GTSNPN; CDR2 reads SVGIG (reference sequence). V dropped 3 bases and J dropped 2; count of bases not matched to a gene: 6. The CDR3 sequence is 15 residues long. CDR3 in DNA: TGTGCCTGGAGGGATAGGGACAGGGGTAACACTGAAGCTTTCTTT. Its protein is CAWRDRDRGNTEAFF.

V gene TRBV25-1 combines with J gene TRBJ2-1; the D gene is possibly TRBD2 (5 bases). Germline V gives CDR1 MGHDK, CDR2 SYGVNS. The CDR3 sequence is 18 residues long. Between the trimmed V and J ends, which lost 4 bases and 6 bases, there was a span of 25 bases. The CDR3: CASSAFSPSDREPNEQFF. In DNA form, the CDR3 reads TGTGCCAGCAGTGCCTTCTCCCCCTCCGACCGGGAACCCAATGAGCAGTTCTTC.

This chain joins TRBV9 and TRBJ2-3; 11 bases fit TRBD2. Germline values: CDR1 SGDLS, CDR2 YYNGEE. V lost 0 bases and J lost 2; bases outside the gene matches: 5. The CDR3 extends over 17 amino acids. The CDR3 bases are TGTGCCAGCAGCGTAGGGCTAGCGGGGGGAACCACAGATACGCAGTATTTT. Translation gives CASSVGLAGGTTDTQYF. Combining the CDR3 with reference TRBV9 and TRBJ2-3 gives the whole variable domain DSGVTQTPKHLITATGQRVTLRCSPRSGDLSVYWYQQSLDQGLQFLIQYYNGEERAKGNILERFSAQQFPDLHSELNLSSLELGDSALYFCASSVGLAGGTTDTQYFGPGTRLTVL.